The 7 T cell receptor beta chains presented below share a single source sample, sequenced in a study of T cell responses to AZD1222 COVID-19 vaccine. Measured with immunoSEQ multiplex PCR; TCRdb has only the in-frame clones, and not every one. The sample includes around 120,000 clones, approximately 90% seen only once; the top ten take around 1.6%. Sequenced material: peripheral blood, taken 28 days after the second AZD1222 dose. The receptors here all came from an adult who received the AZD1222 COVID-19 vaccine.

The gene calls are TRBV28 and TRBJ2-2, with D hard to call. Trimming removed 6 bases at V and 2 bases at J, with 10 bases between. The CDR3 has 14 residues. CDR1 and CDR2 (germline): MDHEN, SYDVKM. CDR3 sequence (DNA): TGTGCCAGCAGCTCTCCCTCTAACACCGGGGAGCTGTTTTTT. Protein sequence: CASSSPSNTGELFF.

The rearrangement joins TRBV6-6 to TRBJ2-3; 10 positions match TRBD2. This CDR3 region has 15 residues. Germline values: CDR1 MNHNY, CDR2 SVGAGI (reference sequence). The trim removed 8 bases at V and 6 bases at J, leaving 11 bases unmatched. The CDR3, as DNA: TGTGCCAGCCGGGATCTAGCGGGAGCGGGGGATACGCAGTATTTT. Its protein product is CASRDLAGAGDTQYF.

The rearrangement uses TRBV27 and TRBJ1-4; D possibly corresponds to TRBD1 (5 bases). The CDR3 contains 18 residues. The germline CDR1 and CDR2 sequences are MNHEY and SMNVEV (reference sequence). Trimming removed 6 bases from V and 1 base from J, with 21 bases in between. CDR3 coding DNA: TGTGCCAGCAGCTCCCGGGGGGTTAATATTAGAACTAATGAAAAACTGTTTTTT. Amino acids: CASSSRGVNIRTNEKLFF.

The rearrangement uses TRBV7-9 and TRBJ2-7; 9 bases are a match to TRBD2. Per the germline V gene, CDR1 is SEHNR and CDR2 is FQNEAQ (reference sequence). V was clipped by 0 bases and J by 0 bases; unmatched bases: 9. The CDR3 extends over 18 amino acids. The CDR3 loop reads CASSLAGSGRQNSYEQYF. The DNA of the CDR3 is TGTGCCAGCAGCTTAGCTGGTAGCGGGAGACAAAACTCCTACGAGCAGTACTTC.

This clone was seen once. This sequence joins TRBV7-2 and TRBJ1-1; TRBD1 matches at 7 bases. This CDR3 region has 16 residues. V shed 2 bases and J 0 bases; nucleotides not matched to a gene: 6. Germline V CDR1 and CDR2: SGHTA, FQGNSA. The CDR3 is CASSLWGQNMNTEAFF. CDR3 in DNA: TGTGCCAGCAGCTTATGGGGACAGAACATGAACACTGAAGCTTTCTTT.

Here the CDR3 DNA reads TGTGCCAGCAGCTTACTTCCGGGACAGGGATTTCAGCCCCAGCATTTT. This gives the protein CASSLLPGQGFQPQHF. This chain joins TRBV11-3 and TRBJ1-5; TRBD1 agrees at 9 bases. CDR1 and CDR2 from the germline V gene are SGHNT and YENEEA. After removal of 2 bases from V and 6 bases from J, the junction contained 8 bases not matched to a gene. The CDR3 runs to 16 residues. The entire variable domain, with the rest obtained from reference TRBV11-3 and TRBJ1-5, is as follows: EAGVVQSPRYKIIEKKQPVAFWCNPISGHNTLYWYLQNLGQGPELLIRYENEEAVDDSQLPKDRFSAERLKGVDSTLKIQPAELGDSAVYLCASSLLPGQGFQPQHFGDGTRLSIL.

This chain links TRBV2 with TRBJ1-2, with 9 bases that match TRBD1. Per the germline V gene, CDR1 is SNHLY and CDR2 is FYNNEI. Trimming removed 8 bases from V and 8 bases from J; junction bases left unmatched: 12. This CDR3 has 14 residues. The CDR3 reads CASPNKQGAFGYTF. CDR3 DNA sequence: TGTGCCAGCCCGAATAAACAGGGGGCGTTCGGCTACACCTTC.